This T cell receptor beta chain was profiled in a study of T cell repertoires in ileal Crohn's disease. This sample's time point: neoterminal ileum biopsy at postoperative endoscopy, about 6 months after surgery. Germline V gene lookup returns CDR1 LNHDA and CDR2 SQIVND (reference sequence). CDR3 size: 15 residues. Trimming removed 6 bases from V and 5 bases from J, with 16 bases in between. TCRdb's table, derived via immunoSEQ multiplex PCR, lists solely in-frame clones and lacks some. The sample contains some 14,000 clones, around 72% of which appear only once. The gene calls are TRBV19 and TRBJ1-4; tentatively, D is TRBD1 (5 bases). The TCR originated in an adult with Crohn's disease. The specimen sequenced was ileal tissue. CDR3 sequence (DNA): TGTGCCAGTAGCCCCTTGGGGACCGCGAATGAAAAACTGTTTTTT. The encoded protein is CASSPLGTANEKLFF.